This TCR beta chain was sequenced in a study of blood T cell repertoires in COVID-19. Under the authors' procedure: Nucleated cell number was recorded as an estimate derived from reference gene primer amplification. The data were produced by immunoSEQ multiplex PCR, yet TCRdb's version contains in-frame clones alone and is incomplete. The V and J calls and clone size are taken from that table; D and trimming were inferred from the DNA. Here the sample spans about 93,000 clones, roughly 90% being singletons. Seattle cases were enrolled at active infection and followed longitudinally. The CDR3 spans 16 residues. Germline assignment: CDR1 MRHNA and CDR2 SNTAGT. The ends lost 5 bases at V and 1 base at J; junction bases unmatched: 6.

The chain uses TRBV6-4 and TRBJ2-2; 8 nucleotides match TRBD1. The sequence derives from a man aged 55-75 years with COVID-19, enrolled during active disease. The sequencing input was peripheral blood. CDR3 DNA: TGTGCCAGCAGTCTAAATGGACAGGGGAACACCGGGGAGCTGTTTTTT. This sequence encodes CASSLNGQGNTGELFF.